The 15 T cell receptor beta chains given below trace back to one sample, sequenced in a study of shared clonotypes between healthy human individuals. Using immunoSEQ multiplex PCR, the repertoire was profiled, and TCRdb retains in-frame clones only, with some absent. This table holds roughly 2.5 million clones, more than 80% found once. The sample comprised naive CD4+ T cells sorted from blood. Documented subset: CD45RA+ positively selected. The source of these receptors is a man between 18 and 29 years old in good health.

The genes are TRBV2 and TRBJ2-1; TRBD1 matches at 8 bases. Per the germline V gene, CDR1 is SNHLY and CDR2 is FYNNEI. With V trimmed by 7 bases and J by 0 bases, 5 bases remained unmatched. This CDR3 has 15 amino acids. CDR3 loop: CASKGDRGSYNEQFF. DNA for the CDR3: TGTGCCAGCAAAGGAGACAGGGGCTCCTACAATGAGCAGTTCTTC.

This clone was found once. The V and J genes are TRBV7-9 and TRBJ2-3; 11 bases are a match to TRBD2. Looked up from germline, CDR1 is SEHNR and CDR2 is FQNEAQ (reference sequence). CDR3 length: 18 amino acids. V lost 3 bases, J lost 2 bases, and 10 bases stayed unmatched. For the CDR3, the DNA is TGTGCCAGCAGCTTCACTAGCGGGAGTCCCCTAATCACAGATACGCAGTATTTT. Protein: CASSFTSGSPLITDTQYF. The full variable domain, in which reference TRBV7-9 and TRBJ2-3 provide the parts outside the CDR3, is DTGVSQNPRHKITKRGQNVTFRCDPISEHNRLYWYRQTLGQGPEFLTYFQNEAQLEKSRLLSDRFSAERPKGSFSTLEIQRTEQGDSAMYLCASSFTSGSPLITDTQYFGPGTRLTVL.

The CDR3 sequence: CASSAIGGLTGELFF. In DNA form, the CDR3 reads TGTGCCAGCAGCGCTATTGGGGGGCTCACCGGGGAGCTGTTTTTT. The V and J genes are TRBV5-4 and TRBJ2-2, with D perhaps being TRBD1 or TRBD2 (6 bases each). There are 15 residues in the CDR3. Trimming removed 4 bases at V and 4 bases at J, with 14 bases between. Germline assignment: CDR1 SGHNT and CDR2 YYREEE (reference sequence).

V usage is TRBV5-1 and J usage is TRBJ2-1; 10 positions match TRBD2. The V gene end was trimmed by 2 bases and the J gene end by 8 bases; junction bases not matched to a gene: 7. Germline V gives CDR1 SGHRS, CDR2 YFSETQ. The CDR3 length is 15 residues. The CDR3 coding sequence is TGCGCCAGCAGCTTATGGCTAGCGGGAGCCGATGAGCAGTTCTTC. This sequence encodes CASSLWLAGADEQFF.

The chain has TRBV10-3 and TRBJ1-1; no clear D gene. CDR3 length: 14 amino acids. Trimming pared 6 bases from V and 7 bases from J, leaving 18 bases between. Germline CDR1 ENHRY, CDR2 SYGVKD. The CDR3 nucleotides read TGTGCCATCAGCCCGCAGCGAGAAACCAATGAAGCTTTCTTT. It translates to CAISPQRETNEAFF.

J is TRBJ2-7 and V is TRBV18, with D perhaps TRBD2 (5 bases). The CDR3 sequence is 15 residues long. Between the trimmed V and J ends, which lost 3 bases and 2 bases, there was a span of 14 bases. CDR1 and CDR2 from the germline V gene are KGHSH and LQKENI. The DNA for the CDR3 is TGTGCCAGCTCACCGTCCGGGATCTTACCCTACGAGCAGTACTTC. Amino acids: CASSPSGILPYEQYF.

The chain has TRBV2 and TRBJ2-7; 9 bases match TRBD1. The germline V gene encodes CDR1 SNHLY and CDR2 FYNNEI. V dropped 3 bases and J dropped 6; count of bases not matched to a gene: 9. There are 15 residues in the CDR3. The CDR3 region is CASSDRGTGLVEQYF. The CDR3, as DNA: TGTGCCAGCAGTGATCGTGGGACAGGGCTAGTCGAGCAGTACTTC.

The chain carries TRBV19 and TRBJ2-5; D gene unclear. The CDR3 runs to 13 residues. Deletions cut 5 bases from V and 3 bases from J, with 10 bases between. Germline CDR1 and CDR2: LNHDA and SQIVND (reference sequence). The CDR3 spells CASSLGSKETQYF. The CDR3 DNA is TGTGCCAGTAGTTTGGGATCCAAAGAGACCCAGTACTTC. The variable domain in full, with the rest retrieved from reference TRBV19 and TRBJ2-5, is DGGITQSPKYLFRKEGQNVTLSCEQNLNHDAMYWYRQDPGQGLRLIYYSQIVNDFQKGDIAEGYSVSREKKESFPLTVTSAQKNPTAFYLCASSLGSKETQYFGPGTRLLVL.

This clone was seen more than once but under ten times. Other DNA sequences in the same sample also yield this CDR3. The chain joins TRBV30 to TRBJ1-6, with D unclear. There are 13 residues in the CDR3. From germline, CDR1 is GTSNPN and CDR2 SVGIG (reference sequence). Trimming removed 1 base at V and 7 bases at J, with 8 bases between. CDR3 DNA sequence: TGTGCCTGGAGTGGGCAGGTGAATTCACCCCTCCACTTT. Translation: CAWSGQVNSPLHF.

The V and J genes are TRBV30 and TRBJ2-7, with D tentatively TRBD1 (7 bases). Trimming shortened V by 0 bases and J by 7 bases, and 13 bases separated the two germline ends. The CDR3 extends over 13 amino acids. Germline V CDR1 and CDR2: GTSNPN, SVGIG (reference sequence). CDR3 region: CAWSVGGRGEQYF. The CDR3 nucleotides are TGTGCCTGGAGTGTCGGGGGCAGGGGGGAGCAGTACTTC.

J is TRBJ1-5 and V is TRBV28; 10 nucleotides match TRBD1. With 5 bases clipped from V and 7 bases from J, the junction kept 5 bases outside the gene matches. Per germline, CDR1 MDHEN and CDR2 SYDVKM. The CDR3 contains 14 residues. The CDR3 protein is CASSGTGALQPQHF. CDR3 sequence (DNA): TGTGCCAGCAGTGGGACAGGGGCTTTACAGCCCCAGCATTTT.

The V and J genes are TRBV19 and TRBJ1-5; D is possibly TRBD1 (5 bases). CDR3 length equals 15 residues. CDR1 and CDR2 from the germline V gene are LNHDA and SQIVND (reference sequence). Trimming took off 4 bases at V and 6 bases at J, with 16 bases between the two ends. The CDR3 region has the DNA TGTGCCAGTAGTAACCAGGGAGGATGGGGTCAGCCCCAGCATTTT. Its protein is CASSNQGGWGQPQHF.

V and J are TRBV9 and TRBJ2-7; D perhaps matches TRBD2 (7 bases). Trimming stripped 2 bases from V and 5 bases from J, with 11 bases between. CDR1 and CDR2 (germline): SGDLS, YYNGEE. This CDR3 has 13 amino acids. CDR3 residues: CASSVGGLDEQYF. The DNA for the CDR3 is TGTGCCAGCAGCGTGGGGGGGCTGGACGAGCAGTACTTC. The whole variable domain, filled in from reference TRBV9 and TRBJ2-7, reads DSGVTQTPKHLITATGQRVTLRCSPRSGDLSVYWYQQSLDQGLQFLIQYYNGEERAKGNILERFSAQQFPDLHSELNLSSLELGDSALYFCASSVGGLDEQYFGPGTRLTVT.

The chain is built from TRBV4-1 and TRBJ2-5; 7 bases agree with TRBD1. This CDR3 has 15 residues. With V trimmed by 1 base and J by 6 bases, 8 bases remained unmatched. Germline loops: CDR1 MGHRA, CDR2 YSYEKL. Written as DNA, the CDR3 is TGCGCCAGCAGCCAAGGCGACAGGGACACGAAGACCCAGTACTTC. It yields the protein CASSQGDRDTKTQYF.

On this clone itself: Other DNA sequences within the sample encode an identical CDR3. The chain is built from TRBV10-3 and TRBJ1-2, with D unclear. The CDR3 runs 13 residues. V was trimmed by 4 bases and J by 2 bases, leaving 8 bases between them. Germline loops: CDR1 ENHRY, CDR2 SYGVKD. CDR3 nucleotide sequence: TGTGCCATCAGTGCGGGCCCCAACTATGGCTACACCTTC. Amino acids: CAISAGPNYGYTF.